This is a list of T cell receptor beta chains from one sample in a study of CD8+ T cells in alopecia areata. Profiled with immunoSEQ multiplex PCR; TCRdb holds only in-frame clones, not every one. This table has some 170,000 clones, approximately 59% appearing once. The source material was CD4+ T cells sorted from blood, sampled at week 0. These receptors all come from a human donor with alopecia areata. Each CDR3 is given with its conserved first and last residue. D genes are given only for firm matches. Where a row states a size, it is once, few, many or the class of an expanded clone; other rows omit it.

J	D	V	size	length	DNA	CDR3
TRBJ1-2	TRBD1	TRBV9	.	16	TGTGCCAGCAGCGTAGGGGCCGGGACAGGGGGCGTTGGCTACACCTTC	CASSVGAGTGGVGYTF
TRBJ1-1	.	TRBV18	few	15	TGTGCCAGCTCAAGGGACTCGCCTCGGAACACTGAAGCTTTCTTT	CASSRDSPRNTEAFF
TRBJ1-1	.	TRBV6-6	.	14	TGTGCCAGCAGTTACCCTGTTCGGGACCCTGAAGCTTTCTTT	CASSYPVRDPEAFF
TRBJ1-1	TRBD1	TRBV19	.	16	TGTGCCAGTAGAACCGGACAGGCTCTGGGACGGGTTGAAGCTTTCTTT	CASRTGQALGRVEAFF
TRBJ2-2	.	TRBV12-5	.	12	TGTGCTAGTGGTTTGAATTCCCGGGAGCTGTTTTTT	CASGLNSRELFF
TRBJ2-5	.	TRBV29-1	.	11	TGCAGCGTTCGGCTCCAAGAGACCCAGTACTTC	CSVRLQETQYF
TRBJ2-7	TRBD1	TRBV5-5	.	16	TGTGCCAGCAGCTTGGCTCGGACAGGGCGGGCCGTGGATGGTGGATTC	CASSLARTGRAVDGGF
TRBJ1-5	.	TRBV29-1	.	13	TGCAGCGCAGGGGCGGGGTACAATCAGCCCCAGCATTTT	CSAGAGYNQPQHF
TRBJ2-5	TRBD2	TRBV30	.	16	TGTGCCTGGAGTGTAATTCGGACTAGGCCACAAGAGACCCAGTACTTC	CAWSVIRTRPQETQYF
TRBJ1-2	TRBD1	TRBV9	once	16	TGTGCCAGCAGCCCGAGAACCGGGACAGGGGACTATGGCTACACCTTC	CASSPRTGTGDYGYTF
TRBJ2-1	.	TRBV29-1	few	12	TGCAGCGCCGCGGTGATGGCCGCTGAGCAGTTCTTC	CSAAVMAAEQFF
TRBJ1-5	.	TRBV7-3	.	13	TGTGCCAGCAGCGTGACAGAGAATCAGCCCCAGCATTTT	CASSVTENQPQHF
TRBJ2-1	TRBD2	TRBV4-1	few	15	TGCGCCAGCAGCGTGGAGACTAGCGGGGGGAGGGAGCAGTTCTTC	CASSVETSGGREQFF
TRBJ1-1	.	TRBV14	.	16	TGTGCCAGCAGCCAAGACTTTACAACAGGCATCAAGTGGGCTTTCTTT	CASSQDFTTGIKWAFF
TRBJ1-1	TRBD1	TRBV5-1	.	14	TGCGCCAGCAGCGGTGGACAGGGTAAGACTGAAGCTTTCTTT	CASSGGQGKTEAFF
TRBJ2-7	TRBD2	TRBV11-2	few	15	TGTGCCAGCAGCTTAGGAAGCGGGGGCCCTAGCGAGCAGTACTTC	CASSLGSGGPSEQYF
TRBJ1-2	.	TRBV6-5	.	15	TGTGCCAGCAGACCACCCGGGGCGAATAACTATGGCTACACCTTC	CASRPPGANNYGYTF
TRBJ1-1	.	TRBV29-1	few	12	TGCAGCGTTTTTGGTTCCAACACTGAAGCTTTCTTT	CSVFGSNTEAFF
TRBJ2-1	.	TRBV12-5	.	14	TGTGCTAGTGCCGCGATGGGGGCCTACAATGAGCAGTTCTTC	CASAAMGAYNEQFF